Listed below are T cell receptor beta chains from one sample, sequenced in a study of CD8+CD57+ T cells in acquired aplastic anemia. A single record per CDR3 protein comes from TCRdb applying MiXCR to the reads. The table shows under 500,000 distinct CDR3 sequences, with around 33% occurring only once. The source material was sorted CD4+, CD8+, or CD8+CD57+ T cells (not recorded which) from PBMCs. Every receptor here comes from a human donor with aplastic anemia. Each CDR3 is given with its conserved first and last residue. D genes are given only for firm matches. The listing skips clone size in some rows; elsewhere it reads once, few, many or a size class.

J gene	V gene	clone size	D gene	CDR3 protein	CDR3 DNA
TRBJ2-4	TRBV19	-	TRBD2	CASSPLAGGELIAKNIQYF	TGTGCCAGTAGTCCCCTAGCGGGGGGCGAGTTAATAGCCAAAAACATTCAGTACTTC
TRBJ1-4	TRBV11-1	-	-	CASSAGTRGGKLFF	TGTGCCAGCAGCGCCGGGACCCGGGGCGGAAAACTGTTTTTT
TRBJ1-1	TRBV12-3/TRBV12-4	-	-	CASSLETGGAFF	TGTGCCAGCAGTTTAGAAACAGGTGGGGCTTTCTTT
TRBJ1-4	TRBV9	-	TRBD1	CASSPGQGGKPFF	TGTGCCAGCAGCCCCGGACAGGGCGGAAAACCGTTTTTT
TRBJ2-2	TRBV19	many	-	CASSLLAGELFF	TGTGCCAGTAGCCTACTAGCCGGGGAGCTGTTTTTT
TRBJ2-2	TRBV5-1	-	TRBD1	CASSGERDRGFMWAGELFF	TGCGCCAGCAGCGGAGAAAGAGACAGGGGATTTATGTGGGCCGGGGAGCTGTTTTTT
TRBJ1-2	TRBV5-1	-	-	CASSLVLWGQVGYTF	TGCGCCAGCAGCTTAGTGCTTTGGGGGCAGGTTGGCTACACCTTC
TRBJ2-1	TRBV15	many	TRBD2	CATRGDTGTSGYNEQFF	TGTGCCACCAGAGGGGACACCGGGACTAGCGGGTACAATGAGCAGTTCTTC
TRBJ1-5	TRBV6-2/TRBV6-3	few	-	CASNRGYQPQHF	TGTGCCAGCAACCGGGGGTACCAGCCCCAGCATTTT
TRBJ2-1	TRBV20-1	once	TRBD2	CSARRSGTLGNEQFF	TGCAGTGCTAGACGAAGCGGGACGCTCGGCAATGAGCAGTTCTTC
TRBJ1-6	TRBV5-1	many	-	CASSRNGENSPLHF	TGCGCCAGCAGCAGGAATGGGGAGAATTCACCCCTCCACTTT
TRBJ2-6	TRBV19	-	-	CASSIDYPGSSGANVLTF	TGTGCCAGTAGTATAGATTACCCGGGTTCCTCTGGGGCCAACGTCCTGACTTTC
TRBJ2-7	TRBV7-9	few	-	CASSPPAPEDEQYF	TGTGCCAGCAGCCCCCCCGCCCCCGAGGACGAGCAGTACTTC
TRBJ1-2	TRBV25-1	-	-	CASTASLGNAKPYGYTF	TGTGCCAGCACGGCCTCCCTCGGGAACGCTAAACCCTATGGCTACACCTTC